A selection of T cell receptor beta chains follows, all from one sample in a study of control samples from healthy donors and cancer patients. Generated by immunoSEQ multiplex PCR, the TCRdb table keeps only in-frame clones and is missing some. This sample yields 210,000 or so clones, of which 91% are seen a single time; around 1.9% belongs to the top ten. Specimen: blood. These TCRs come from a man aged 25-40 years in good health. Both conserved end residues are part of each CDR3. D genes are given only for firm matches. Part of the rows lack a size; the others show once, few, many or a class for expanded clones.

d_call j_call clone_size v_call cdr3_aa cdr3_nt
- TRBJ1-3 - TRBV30 CACLTEESGNTIYF TGTGCCTGCCTGACGGAGGAATCTGGAAACACCATATATTTT
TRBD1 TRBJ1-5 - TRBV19 CASSTVTGANQPQHF TGTGCCAGTAGTACCGTTACAGGGGCAAATCAGCCCCAGCATTTT
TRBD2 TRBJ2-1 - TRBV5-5 CASSSGGSYNEQFF TGTGCCAGCAGCTCGGGGGGCTCCTACAATGAGCAGTTCTTC
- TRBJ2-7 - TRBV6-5 CASARLRDEQYF TGTGCCAGCGCTAGACTCCGGGACGAGCAGTACTTC
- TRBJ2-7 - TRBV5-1 CASSNDMGRGEQYF TGCGCCAGCAGCAACGACATGGGAAGAGGGGAGCAGTACTTC
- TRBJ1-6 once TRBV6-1 CASSETLGYFYNSPLHF TGTGCCAGCAGTGAAACGCTGGGATACTTCTATAATTCACCCCTCCACTTT
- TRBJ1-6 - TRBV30 CAWTDRTLGGNSPLHF TGTGCCTGGACCGACAGGACATTAGGCGGGAATTCACCCCTCCACTTT
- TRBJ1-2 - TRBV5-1 CASSLQGVYGYTF TGCGCCAGCAGCTTACAGGGCGTCTATGGCTACACCTTC
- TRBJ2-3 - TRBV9 CASSVEGADTQYF TGTGCCAGCAGCGTAGAAGGGGCAGATACGCAGTATTTT
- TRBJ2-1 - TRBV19 CASSAKTPQAYNEQFF TGTGCCAGTAGCGCAAAGACTCCCCAGGCGTACAATGAGCAGTTCTTC
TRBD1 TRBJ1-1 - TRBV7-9 CASSGNYEGARTEAFF TGTGCCAGCAGCGGAAACTACGAGGGGGCGAGAACTGAAGCTTTCTTT
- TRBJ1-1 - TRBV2 CASSLDSSNTEAFF TGTGCCAGCAGTCTGGACAGTTCGAACACTGAAGCTTTCTTT
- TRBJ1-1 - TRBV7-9 CASSKTSNTEAFF TGTGCCAGCAGCAAAACATCGAACACTGAAGCTTTCTTT
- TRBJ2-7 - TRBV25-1 CASSQTGAQIYEQYF TGTGCCAGCAGTCAAACGGGGGCCCAGATCTACGAGCAGTACTTC
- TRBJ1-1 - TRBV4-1 CASSQESYREAFF TGCGCCAGCAGCCAAGAATCATATCGAGAAGCTTTCTTT
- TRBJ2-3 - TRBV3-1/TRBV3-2 CASSPGGTDSDTQYF TGTGCCAGCAGCCCCGGAGGGACAGATTCAGATACGCAGTATTTT
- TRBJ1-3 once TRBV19 CASFTGVGKRSSGNTIYF TGTGCCAGCTTCACGGGGGTGGGGAAAAGAAGCTCTGGAAACACCATATATTTT
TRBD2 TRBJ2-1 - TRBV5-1 CASSLAGGGAGPDEQFF TGCGCCAGCAGCTTGGCGGGCGGGGGGGCCGGCCCGGATGAGCAGTTCTTC
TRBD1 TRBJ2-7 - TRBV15 CATSSTGQASYEQYF TGTGCCACCAGCAGCACGGGACAGGCCTCCTACGAGCAGTACTTC
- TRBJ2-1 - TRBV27 CASSLVGGRHNEQFF TGTGCCAGCAGTTTAGTGGGGGGGCGGCACAATGAGCAGTTCTTC
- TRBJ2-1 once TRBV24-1 CATSIGWAESSYNEQFF TGTGCCACCAGCATTGGTTGGGCCGAGAGCTCCTACAATGAGCAGTTCTTC
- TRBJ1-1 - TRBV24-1 CATSPSGNTEAFF TGTGCCACCAGTCCCTCGGGAAACACTGAAGCTTTCTTT
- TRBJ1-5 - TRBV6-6 CASSYNQYQPQHF TGTGCCAGCAGTTACAACCAATATCAGCCCCAGCATTTT
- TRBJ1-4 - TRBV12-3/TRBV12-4 CASSQQPNEKLFF TGTGCCAGCAGCCAACAGCCTAATGAAAAACTGTTTTTT
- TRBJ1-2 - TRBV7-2 CASSLDSSRGGYTF TGTGCCAGCAGCTTAGATAGTTCTCGAGGTGGCTACACCTTC
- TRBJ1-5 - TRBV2 CASSEALHGNQPQHF TGTGCCAGCAGTGAAGCGCTACACGGTAATCAGCCCCAGCATTTT
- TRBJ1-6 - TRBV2 CASNPSASTPSNSPLHF TGTGCCAGCAATCCGTCAGCAAGTACCCCGAGTAATTCACCCCTCCACTTT
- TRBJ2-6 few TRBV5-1 CASSDITWTGANVLTF TGCGCCAGCAGTGACATAACCTGGACTGGGGCCAACGTCCTGACTTTC
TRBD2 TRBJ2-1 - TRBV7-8 CASSSTSGGSSYNEQFF TGTGCCAGCAGCTCAACTAGCGGGGGTTCCTCCTACAATGAGCAGTTCTTC
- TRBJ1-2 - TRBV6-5 CASSFDLGRSGYTF TGTGCCAGCAGTTTCGACCTGGGGCGCAGTGGCTACACCTTC
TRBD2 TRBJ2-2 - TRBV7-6 CASSLLLAGGTNTGELFF TGTGCCAGCAGCTTATTACTAGCGGGGGGCACCAACACCGGGGAGCTGTTTTTT
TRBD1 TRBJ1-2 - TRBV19 CASNDQGAGSHYGYTF TGTGCCAGTAATGACCAGGGGGCGGGATCCCACTATGGCTACACCTTC
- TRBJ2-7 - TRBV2 CASSAGVASYEQYF TGTGCCAGCAGTGCTGGGGTCGCATCCTACGAGCAGTACTTC
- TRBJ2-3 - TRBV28 CASRVFSRPFSTDTQYF TGTGCCAGCAGGGTCTTTAGTCGACCCTTTAGCACAGATACGCAGTATTTT
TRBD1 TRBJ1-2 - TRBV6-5 CASKSRQGVWSGYTF TGTGCCAGCAAGTCTAGACAGGGAGTTTGGTCTGGCTACACCTTC
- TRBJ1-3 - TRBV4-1 CASSQDGQLSSGNTIYF TGCGCCAGCAGCCAAGATGGACAGTTGAGCTCTGGAAACACCATATATTTT
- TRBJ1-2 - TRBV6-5 CASSPGGYYGYTF TGTGCCAGCAGTCCCGGGGGCTACTATGGCTACACCTTC
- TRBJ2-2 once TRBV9 CASSPTSTGELFF TGTGCCAGCAGCCCCACGAGCACCGGGGAGCTGTTTTTT
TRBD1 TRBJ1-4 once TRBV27 CASRGQALNEKLFF TGTGCCAGCCGGGGACAGGCCCTTAATGAAAAACTGTTTTTT
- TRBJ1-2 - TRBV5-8 CASRLQGVDGYTF TGTGCCAGCAGACTACAGGGTGTGGATGGCTACACCTTC
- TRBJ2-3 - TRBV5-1 CASSLGGMGTDTQYF TGCGCCAGCAGCTTGGGGGGAATGGGCACAGATACGCAGTATTTT
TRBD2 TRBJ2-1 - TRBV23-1 CASSQPTSGGANEQFF TGCGCCAGCAGTCAGCCTACTAGCGGGGGGGCAAATGAGCAGTTCTTC
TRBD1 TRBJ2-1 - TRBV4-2 CASSQGWDRNEQFF TGTGCCAGCAGCCAAGGATGGGACAGAAATGAGCAGTTCTTC
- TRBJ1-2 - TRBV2 CASITGVGGAYGYTF TGTGCCAGCATTACGGGGGTTGGGGGCGCCTATGGCTACACCTTC
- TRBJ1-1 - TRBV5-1 CASSLSGGSTEAFF TGCGCCAGCAGCTTGAGTGGGGGATCAACTGAAGCTTTCTTT
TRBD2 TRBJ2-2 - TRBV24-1 CATSDSGGAAGELFF TGTGCCACCAGTGACTCGGGGGGGGCTGCCGGGGAGCTGTTTTTT